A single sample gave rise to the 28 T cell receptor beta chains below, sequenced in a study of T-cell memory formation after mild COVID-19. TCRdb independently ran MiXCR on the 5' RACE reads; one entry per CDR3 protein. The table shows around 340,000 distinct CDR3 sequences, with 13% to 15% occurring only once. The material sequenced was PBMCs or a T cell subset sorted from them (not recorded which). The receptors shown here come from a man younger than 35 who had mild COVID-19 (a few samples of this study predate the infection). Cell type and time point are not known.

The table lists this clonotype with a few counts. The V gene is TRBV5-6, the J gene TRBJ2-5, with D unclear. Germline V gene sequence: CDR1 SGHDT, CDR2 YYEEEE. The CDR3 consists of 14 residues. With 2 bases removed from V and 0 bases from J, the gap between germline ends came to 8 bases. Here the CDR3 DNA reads TGTGCCAGCAGCTTCCTCCAGTACCAAGAGACCCAGTACTTC. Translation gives CASSFLQYQETQYF.

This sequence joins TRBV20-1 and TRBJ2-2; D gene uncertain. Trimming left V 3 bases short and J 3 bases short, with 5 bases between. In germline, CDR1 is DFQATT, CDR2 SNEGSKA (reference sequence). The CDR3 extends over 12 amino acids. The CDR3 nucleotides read TGCAGTGCTAGGTTCCACACCGGGGAGCTGTTTTTT. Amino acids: CSARFHTGELFF.

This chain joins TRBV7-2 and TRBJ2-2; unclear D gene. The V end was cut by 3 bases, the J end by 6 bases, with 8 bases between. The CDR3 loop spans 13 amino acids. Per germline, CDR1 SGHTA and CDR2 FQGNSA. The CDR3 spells CASSFYGAGELFF. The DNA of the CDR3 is TGTGCCAGCAGCTTCTATGGGGCCGGGGAGCTGTTTTTT.

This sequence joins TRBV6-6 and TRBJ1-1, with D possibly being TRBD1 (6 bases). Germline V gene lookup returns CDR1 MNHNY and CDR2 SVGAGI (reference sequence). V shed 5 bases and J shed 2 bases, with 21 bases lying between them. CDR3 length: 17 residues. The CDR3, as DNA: TGTGCCAGCAGTCTACGGGGGGGACACCCGGAAAACACTGAAGCTTTCTTT. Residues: CASSLRGGHPENTEAFF.

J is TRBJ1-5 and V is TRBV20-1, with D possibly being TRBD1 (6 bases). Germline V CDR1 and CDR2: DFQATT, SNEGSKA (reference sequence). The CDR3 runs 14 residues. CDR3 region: CSVRGGANNQPQHF. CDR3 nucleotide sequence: TGCAGCGTAAGGGGGGGGGCGAACAATCAGCCCCAGCATTTT.

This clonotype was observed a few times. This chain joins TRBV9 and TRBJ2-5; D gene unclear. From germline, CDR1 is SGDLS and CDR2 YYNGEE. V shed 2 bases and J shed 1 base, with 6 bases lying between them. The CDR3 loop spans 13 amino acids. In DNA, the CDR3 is TGTGCCAGCAGCGTCGACTTCCAAGAGACCCAGTACTTC. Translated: CASSVDFQETQYF.

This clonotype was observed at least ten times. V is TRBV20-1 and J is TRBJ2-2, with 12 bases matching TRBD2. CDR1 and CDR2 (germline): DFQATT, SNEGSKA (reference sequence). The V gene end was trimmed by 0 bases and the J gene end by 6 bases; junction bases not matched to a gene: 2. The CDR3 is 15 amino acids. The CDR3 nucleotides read TGCAGTGCTAGAGATCCTAGCGGGGGGGCCGGGGAGCTGTTTTTT. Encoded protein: CSARDPSGGAGELFF.

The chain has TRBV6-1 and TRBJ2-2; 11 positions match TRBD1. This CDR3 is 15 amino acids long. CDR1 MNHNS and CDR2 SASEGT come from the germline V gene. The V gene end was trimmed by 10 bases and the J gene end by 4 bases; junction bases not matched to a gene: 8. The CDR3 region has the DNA TGTGCCACCTTGGACAGGGGGCATGGCACCGGGGAGCTGTTTTTT. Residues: CATLDRGHGTGELFF.

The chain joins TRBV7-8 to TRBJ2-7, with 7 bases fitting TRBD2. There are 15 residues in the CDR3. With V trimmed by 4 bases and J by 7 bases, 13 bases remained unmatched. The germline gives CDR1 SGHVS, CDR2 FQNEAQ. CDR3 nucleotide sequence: TGTGCCAGCAGCTCGTTAGCGGGTGGTCCTTGGGAGCAGTACTTC. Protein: CASSSLAGGPWEQYF. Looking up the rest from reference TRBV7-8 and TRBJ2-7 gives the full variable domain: GAGVSQSPRYKVAKRGQDVALRCDPISGHVSLFWYQQALGQGPEFLTYFQNEAQLDKSGLPSDRFFAERPEGSVSTLKIQRTQQEDSAVYLCASSSLAGGPWEQYFGPGTRLTVT.

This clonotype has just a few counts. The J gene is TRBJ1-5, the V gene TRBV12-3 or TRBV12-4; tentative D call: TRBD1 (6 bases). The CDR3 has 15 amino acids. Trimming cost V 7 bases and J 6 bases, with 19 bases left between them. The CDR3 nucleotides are TGTGCCAGCAATCGGGCAGGGGCGGAAGGTCAGCCCCAGCATTTT. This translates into CASNRAGAEGQPQHF.

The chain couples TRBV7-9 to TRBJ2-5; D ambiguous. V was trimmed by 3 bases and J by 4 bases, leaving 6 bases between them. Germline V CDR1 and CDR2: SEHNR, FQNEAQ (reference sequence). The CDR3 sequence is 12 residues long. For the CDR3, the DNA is TGTGCCAGCAGCTTGCTGCGAGAGACCCAGTACTTC. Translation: CASSLLRETQYF.

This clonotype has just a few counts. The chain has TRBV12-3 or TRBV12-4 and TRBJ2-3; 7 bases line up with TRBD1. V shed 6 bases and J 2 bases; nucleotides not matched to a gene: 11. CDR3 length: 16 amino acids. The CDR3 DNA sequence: TGTGCCAGCAGATCCGGGACAGCACTAAACACAGATACGCAGTATTTT. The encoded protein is CASRSGTALNTDTQYF.

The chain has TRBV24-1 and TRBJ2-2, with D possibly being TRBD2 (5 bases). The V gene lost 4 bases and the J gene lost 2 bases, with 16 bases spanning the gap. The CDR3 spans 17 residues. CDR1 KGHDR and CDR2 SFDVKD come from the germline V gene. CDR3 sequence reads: CATSDLPGLGNTGELFF. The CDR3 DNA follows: TGTGCCACCAGTGACCTCCCTGGACTTGGCAACACCGGGGAGCTGTTTTTT.

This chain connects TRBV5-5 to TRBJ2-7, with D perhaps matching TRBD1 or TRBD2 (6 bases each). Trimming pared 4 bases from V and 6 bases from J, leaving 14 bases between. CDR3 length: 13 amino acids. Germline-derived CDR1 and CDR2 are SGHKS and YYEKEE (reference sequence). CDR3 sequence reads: CASSIGGLPEQYV. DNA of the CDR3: TGTGCCAGCAGCATCGGGGGCCTTCCCGAGCAGTACGTC.

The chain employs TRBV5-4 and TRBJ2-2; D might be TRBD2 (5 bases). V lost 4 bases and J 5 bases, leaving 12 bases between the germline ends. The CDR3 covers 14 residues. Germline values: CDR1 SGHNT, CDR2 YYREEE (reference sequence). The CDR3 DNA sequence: TGTGCCAGCAGCCCGGGGTTGGGGACCGGGGAGCTGTTTTTT. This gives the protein CASSPGLGTGELFF.

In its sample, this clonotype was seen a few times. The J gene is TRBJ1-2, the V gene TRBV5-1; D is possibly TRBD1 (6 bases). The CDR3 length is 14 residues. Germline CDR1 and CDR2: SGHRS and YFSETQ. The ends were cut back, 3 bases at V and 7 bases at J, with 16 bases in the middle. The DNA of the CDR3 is TGCGCCAGCAGCTACAAAACAACAGGGTCTGGCTACACCTTC. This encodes CASSYKTTGSGYTF.

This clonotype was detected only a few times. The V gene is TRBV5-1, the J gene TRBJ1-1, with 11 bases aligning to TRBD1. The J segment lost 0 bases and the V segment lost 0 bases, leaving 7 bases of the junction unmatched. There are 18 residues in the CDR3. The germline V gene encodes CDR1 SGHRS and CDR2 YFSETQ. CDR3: CASSLERDRGSMNTEAFF. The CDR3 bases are TGCGCCAGCAGCTTGGAAAGGGACAGGGGGTCGATGAACACTGAAGCTTTCTTT.

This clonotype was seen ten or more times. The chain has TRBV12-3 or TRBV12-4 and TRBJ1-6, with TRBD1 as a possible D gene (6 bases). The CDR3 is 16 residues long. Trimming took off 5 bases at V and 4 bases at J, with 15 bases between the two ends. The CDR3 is CASSPGGHSYNSPLHF. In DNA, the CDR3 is TGTGCCAGCAGTCCCGGGGGCCATTCATATAATTCACCCCTCCACTTT.

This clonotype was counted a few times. DNA for the CDR3: TGTGCCAGCAGCCCAAATAGAAGGGAAAAACTGTTTTTT. As protein: CASSPNRREKLFF. The V and J genes are TRBV7-2 and TRBJ1-4; D is uncertain. Germline lookup yields CDR1 SGHTA and CDR2 FQGNSA. This CDR3 region has 13 residues. Trimming pared 5 bases from V and 8 bases from J, leaving 12 bases between.

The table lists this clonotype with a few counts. The CDR3 here is CASSPGDSSYGYTF. In nucleotides, the CDR3 is TGCGCCAGCAGCCCCGGGGACAGCTCCTATGGCTACACCTTC. V usage is TRBV5-1 and J usage is TRBJ1-2; TRBD1 aligns across 7 bases. The CDR3 covers 14 residues. The V gene's germline CDR1 is SGHRS and CDR2 YFSETQ. Trimming at V came to 4 bases and at J to 4 bases, leaving 7 bases not matched to a gene.

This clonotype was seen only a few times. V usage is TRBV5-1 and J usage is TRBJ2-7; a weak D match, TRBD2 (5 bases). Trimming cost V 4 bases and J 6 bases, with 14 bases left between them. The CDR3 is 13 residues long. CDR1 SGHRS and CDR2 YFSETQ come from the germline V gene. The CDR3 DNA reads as TGCGCCAGCAGCGCTCTCCCGGACTCCGAGCAGTACTTC. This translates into CASSALPDSEQYF.

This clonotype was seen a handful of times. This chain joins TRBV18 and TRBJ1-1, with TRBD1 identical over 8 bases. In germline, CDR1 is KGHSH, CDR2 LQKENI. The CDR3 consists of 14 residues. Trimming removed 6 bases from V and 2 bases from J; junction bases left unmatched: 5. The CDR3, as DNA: TGTGCCAGCTCTCGGGACAGGAGTAACACTGAAGCTTTCTTT. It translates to CASSRDRSNTEAFF.

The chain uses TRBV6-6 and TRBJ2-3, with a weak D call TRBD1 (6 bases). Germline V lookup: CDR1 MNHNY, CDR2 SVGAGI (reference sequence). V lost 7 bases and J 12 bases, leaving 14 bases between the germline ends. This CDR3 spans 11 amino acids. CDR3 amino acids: CASIQGLKQYF. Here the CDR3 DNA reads TGTGCCAGCATCCAGGGGTTAAAACAGTATTTT.

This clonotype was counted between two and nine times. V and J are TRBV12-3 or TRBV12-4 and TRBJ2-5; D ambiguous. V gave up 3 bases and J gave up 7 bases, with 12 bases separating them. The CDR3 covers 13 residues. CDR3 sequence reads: CASSFQGFGTQYF. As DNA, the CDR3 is TGTGCCAGCAGTTTCCAAGGGTTTGGGACCCAGTACTTC.

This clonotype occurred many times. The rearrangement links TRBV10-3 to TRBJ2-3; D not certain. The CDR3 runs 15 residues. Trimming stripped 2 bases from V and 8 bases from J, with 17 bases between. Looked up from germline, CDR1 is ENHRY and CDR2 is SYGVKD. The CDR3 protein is CAISEDPRAGGTQYF. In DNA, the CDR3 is TGTGCCATCAGTGAGGACCCTAGGGCCGGCGGTACGCAGTATTTT.

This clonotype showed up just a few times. DNA of the CDR3: TGTGCCAGCAGTGGATTGTGGACAGGCGATACAGATACGCAGTATTTT. Protein: CASSGLWTGDTDTQYF. The chain combines TRBV6-4 with TRBJ2-3; TRBD1 aligns across 7 bases. Germline V gives CDR1 MRHNA, CDR2 SNTAGT. Unmatched junction bases numbered 10, after V lost 4 bases and J lost 3 bases. The CDR3 is made up of 16 amino acids.

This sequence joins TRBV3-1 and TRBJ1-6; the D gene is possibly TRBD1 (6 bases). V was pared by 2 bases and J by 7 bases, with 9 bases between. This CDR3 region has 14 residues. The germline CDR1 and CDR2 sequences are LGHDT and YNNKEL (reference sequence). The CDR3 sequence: CASSQSTGNSPLHF. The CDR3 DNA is TGTGCCAGCAGCCAATCTACAGGGAATTCACCCCTCCACTTT.

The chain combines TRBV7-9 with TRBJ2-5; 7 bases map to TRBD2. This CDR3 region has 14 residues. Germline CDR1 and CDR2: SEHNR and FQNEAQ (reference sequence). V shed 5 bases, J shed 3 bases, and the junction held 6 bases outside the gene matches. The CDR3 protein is CASSPRLAEETQYF. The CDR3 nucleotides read TGTGCCAGCAGCCCCCGGCTAGCGGAAGAGACCCAGTACTTC.